This T cell receptor (beta chain) stems from a study of regulatory T cells in long-lasting Graves disease. Time point given: newly diagnosed GD, antithyroid drugs for less than 3 months. RNA from PBMCs was the source of the TCR library. This clonotype was counted at least ten times. Researchers made TCR beta libraries by using iRepertoire HTBI primers and running Arm-PCR on CDR3 regions. TCRdb re-called the multiplex PCR reads with MiXCR, one entry per CDR3 protein. The top ten hold about 24% of the sample, which has around 400,000 distinct CDR3 sequences, about 16% seen once. In germline, CDR1 is MDHEN, CDR2 SYDVKM. With V trimmed by 3 bases and J by 1 base, 2 bases remained unmatched. The CDR3 is 15 residues long.

The sequence came from a female donor with Graves disease. The sample in question was peripheral blood mononuclear cells (PBMCs), obtained at new diagnosis, from a patient treated with antithyroid drugs. The V gene is TRBV28, the J gene TRBJ2-5, with 10 bases that match TRBD1. The CDR3 here is CASSLGTGVQETQYF. CDR3 coding DNA: TGTGCCAGCAGTTTGGGGACAGGGGTCCAAGAGACCCAGTACTTC.